This TCR beta chain was recovered during a study of OX40 agonist ivuxolimab in advanced cancers. About the study as a whole: The costimulatory receptor OX40 (CD134) was targeted by ivuxolimab, a fully human IgG2 agonistic monoclonal antibody. The point of sequencing TCRbeta in the periphery was to test whether ivuxolimab changed TCR sequence diversity and drove clonal T-cell expansion. In the dose-escalation cohort, roughly 82% of patients were male, and the mean age was approximately 60 years with a range of roughly 23 to 90. The paper describes the monotherapy dose-escalation part (N of about 52 patients) of the phase I trial of ivuxolimab. Of the approximately 50 dose-escalation patients, hepatocellular carcinoma was present in about 20, melanoma in around 15, renal cell carcinoma in 9 and head and neck cancer in 9. Prior anti-PD-1, anti-PD-L1 or anti-CTLA-4 therapy was permitted, and 30% to 50% of dose-escalation patients had received checkpoint inhibitors. Partial responses occurred in three dose-escalation patients, of whom one had hepatocellular carcinoma and two had cutaneous melanoma. Intravenous ivuxolimab was administered to patients every 2 weeks at six dose levels: 0.01, 0.1, 0.3, 1.5, 3 and 10 mg/kg. The research as a whole found: Low levels of normalized T-cell clonal expansion were also shown by some nonresponding patients. At doses of 0.1 to 3.0 mg/kg, clonal expansion of both CD4+ and CD8+ blood T cells was observed from baseline to week 6. After ivuxolimab, more expanded clones were found on average in CD8+ T cells than in CD4+ T cells. In the 0.1-3.0 mg/kg groups, partial responders were among the patients with the lowest normalized peripheral clonal expansion, particularly in CD8+ T cells. The antigen specificity of the clonally expanded peripheral T cells was not determined.

Patients with a history of autoimmune disease or receiving systemic immunosuppression were excluded from the trial. Peripheral blood for TCR sequencing was drawn from every dose cohort at baseline, at cycle 4 day 1 and at cycle 7 day 1. The samples were taken from a phase I, first-in-human, multicenter, open-label dose-escalation trial of ivuxolimab. The trial enrolled adults with locally advanced or metastatic head and neck squamous cell, hepatocellular, melanoma or renal cell carcinoma. Before TCR sequencing, CD4+ and CD8+ T cells were separately sorted from peripheral blood. For sequencing of the TCRbeta CDR3 region, genomic DNA was extracted from the sorted cells. TCRbeta CDR3 regions were sequenced using the immunoSEQ Assay. TCRdb limited this immuneACCESS table to in-frame rearrangements with V and J called. A share of clones is missing; checked studies link under half to unresolved V genes, and the rest is unexplained. Counted in this sample were about 56,000 clones; 85% to 90% of them appeared once. Clones ranked in the top ten supply approximately 11% of the sample.

Remarks on this clone: Its antigen specificity is not known. No much larger clone exists at a distance of one base, and base qualities are not known.

At the junction V is shortened by 3 bases and J by 1 base, with 7 bases in between. The CDR3, cysteine through phenylalanine, is 13 amino acids long. The DNA shown is the 39-base CDR3, in frame from base 1. CDR1 SGHRS and CDR2 YFSETQ were looked up in the germline V gene. The rearranged chain carries TRBV5-1 and TRBJ1-1, and the D gene may be TRBD1, 5 bases matching. The sequenced sample was CD4+ or CD8+ T cells sorted from blood, obtained in a trial of the OX40 agonist ivuxolimab. This TCR derives from an adult with an advanced solid tumor such as melanoma, head and neck, liver or kidney cancer. The CDR3 in this case is CASSSTENTEAFF. The DNA sequence is TGCGCCAGCAGCTCGACAGAGAACACTGAAGCTTTCTTT.